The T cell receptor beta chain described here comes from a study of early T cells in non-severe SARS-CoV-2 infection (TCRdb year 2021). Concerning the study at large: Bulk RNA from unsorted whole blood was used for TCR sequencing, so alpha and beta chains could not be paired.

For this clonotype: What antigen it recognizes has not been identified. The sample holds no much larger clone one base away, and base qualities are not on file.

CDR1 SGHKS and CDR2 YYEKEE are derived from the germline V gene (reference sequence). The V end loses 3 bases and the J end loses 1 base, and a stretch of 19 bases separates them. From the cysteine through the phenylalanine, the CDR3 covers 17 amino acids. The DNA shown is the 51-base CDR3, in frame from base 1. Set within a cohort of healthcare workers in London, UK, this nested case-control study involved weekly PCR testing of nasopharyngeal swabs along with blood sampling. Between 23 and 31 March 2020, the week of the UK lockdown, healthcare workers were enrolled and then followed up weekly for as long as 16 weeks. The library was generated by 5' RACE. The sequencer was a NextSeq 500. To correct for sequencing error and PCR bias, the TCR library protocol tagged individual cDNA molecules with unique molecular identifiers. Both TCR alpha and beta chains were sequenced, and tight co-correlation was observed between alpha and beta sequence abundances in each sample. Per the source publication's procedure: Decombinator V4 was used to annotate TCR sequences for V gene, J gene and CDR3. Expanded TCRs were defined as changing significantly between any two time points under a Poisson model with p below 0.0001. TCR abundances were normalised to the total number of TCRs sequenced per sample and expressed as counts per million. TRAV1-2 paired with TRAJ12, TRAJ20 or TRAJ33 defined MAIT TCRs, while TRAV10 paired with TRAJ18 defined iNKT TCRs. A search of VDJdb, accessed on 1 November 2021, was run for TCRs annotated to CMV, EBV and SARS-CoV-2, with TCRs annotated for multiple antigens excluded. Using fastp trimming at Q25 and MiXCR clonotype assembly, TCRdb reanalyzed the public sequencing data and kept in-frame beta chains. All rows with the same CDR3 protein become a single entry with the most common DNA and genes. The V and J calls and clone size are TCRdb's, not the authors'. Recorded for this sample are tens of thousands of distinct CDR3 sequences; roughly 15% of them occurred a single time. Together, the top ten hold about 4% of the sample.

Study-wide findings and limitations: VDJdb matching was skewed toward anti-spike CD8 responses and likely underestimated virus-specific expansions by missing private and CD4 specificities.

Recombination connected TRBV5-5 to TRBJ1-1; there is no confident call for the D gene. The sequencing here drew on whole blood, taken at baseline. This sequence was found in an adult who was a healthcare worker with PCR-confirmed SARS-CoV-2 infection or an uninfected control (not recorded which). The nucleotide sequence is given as TGTGCCAGCAGCTCTTGGCGGCAAACCAGGTGGAACACTGAAGCTTTCTTT. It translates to CASSSWRQTRWNTEAFF. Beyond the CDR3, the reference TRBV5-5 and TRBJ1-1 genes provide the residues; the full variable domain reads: DAGVTQSPTHLIKTRGQQVTLRCSPISGHKSVSWYQQVLGQGPQFIFQYYEKEERGRGNFPDRFSARQFPNYSSELNVNALLLGDSALYLCASSSWRQTRWNTEAFFGQGTRLTVV.